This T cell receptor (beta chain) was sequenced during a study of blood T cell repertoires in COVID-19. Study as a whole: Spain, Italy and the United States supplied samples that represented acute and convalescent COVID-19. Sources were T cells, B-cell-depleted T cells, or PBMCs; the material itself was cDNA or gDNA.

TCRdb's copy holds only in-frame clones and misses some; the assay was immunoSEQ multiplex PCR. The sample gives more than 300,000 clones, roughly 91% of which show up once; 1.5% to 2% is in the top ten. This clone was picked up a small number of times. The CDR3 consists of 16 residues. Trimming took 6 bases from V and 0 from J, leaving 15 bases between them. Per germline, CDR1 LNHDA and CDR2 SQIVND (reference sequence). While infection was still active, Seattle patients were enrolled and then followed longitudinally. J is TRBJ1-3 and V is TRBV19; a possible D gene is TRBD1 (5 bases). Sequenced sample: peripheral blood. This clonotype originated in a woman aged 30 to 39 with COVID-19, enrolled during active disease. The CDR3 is CASSSAGGPSGNTIYF. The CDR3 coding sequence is TGTGCCAGTAGCTCGGCGGGGGGTCCCTCTGGAAACACCATATATTTT.